These 27 T cell receptor beta chains originate from one sample sequenced in a study of identical twins. One entry per CDR3 protein results from TCRdb running MiXCR on the 5' RACE reads. The sample includes 300,000 to 350,000 distinct CDR3 sequences, approximately 13% of them seen just once. These data were also reused for a study on yellow fever vaccine responses in identical twins.

Sequencing was performed on CD8+ T cells sorted from blood. These receptors were taken from a woman aged 18-29 years in good health.

In its sample, this clonotype was seen many times. The chain combines TRBV7-2 with TRBJ1-1; 8 nucleotides align to TRBD1. Trimming removed 2 bases from V and 6 bases from J; junction bases left unmatched: 5. CDR1 and CDR2 from the germline V gene are SGHTA and FQGNSA. CDR3 length: 14 residues. Written as DNA, the CDR3 is TGTGCCAGCAGCTTAAGCCAGGGGGCATCTGAAGCTTTCTTT. Encoded protein: CASSLSQGASEAFF.

The chain combines TRBV7-9 with TRBJ2-7, with D perhaps TRBD1 (6 bases). The CDR3 is made up of 14 amino acids. V lost 5 bases and J 3 bases, leaving 14 bases between the germline ends. Germline V gives CDR1 SEHNR, CDR2 FQNEAQ (reference sequence). The CDR3 region has the DNA TGTGCCAGCAGCACCCCAGGACAGTTCTACGAGCAGTACTTC. It specifies CASSTPGQFYEQYF.

The CDR3: CASSFTVDSTNEKLFF. The CDR3 coding sequence is TGCGCCAGCAGCTTTACAGTCGACTCAACTAATGAAAAACTGTTTTTT. This chain uses TRBV5-1 with TRBJ1-4; no firm D call. V dropped 2 bases and J dropped 0 bases, with 11 bases sitting between them. Germline CDR1 and CDR2: SGHRS and YFSETQ. This CDR3 spans 16 amino acids. Drawing the rest from reference TRBV5-1 and TRBJ1-4, the complete variable domain is KAGVTQTPRYLIKTRGQQVTLSCSPISGHRSVSWYQQTPGQGLQFLFEYFSETQRNKGNFPGRFSGRQFSNSRSEMNVSTLELGDSALYLCASSFTVDSTNEKLFFGSGTQLSVL.

This clonotype was seen more than once but under ten times. The gene calls are TRBV9 and TRBJ2-4, with 9 bases identical to TRBD1. The CDR3 loop spans 16 amino acids. The germline gives CDR1 SGDLS, CDR2 YYNGEE. The V segment lost 3 bases and the J segment 9 bases; nucleotides outside the gene matches: 13. The DNA of the CDR3 is TGTGCCAGCAGCGGCACACAGGGGGCCGAGGGAGGCATTCAGTACTTC. The encoded protein is CASSGTQGAEGGIQYF.

This clonotype came up a few times. The chain is built from TRBV20-1 and TRBJ2-7, with a possible D match to TRBD2 (7 bases). With 1 base removed from V and 0 bases from J, the gap between germline ends came to 16 bases. In germline, CDR1 is DFQATT, CDR2 SNEGSKA (reference sequence). The CDR3 contains 16 residues. The CDR3 loop is CSARGSGTLTSYEQYF. The CDR3 DNA follows: TGCAGTGCTAGAGGCAGCGGGACACTTACCTCCTACGAGCAGTACTTC.

In this sample, this clonotype turned up many times. This chain links TRBV27 with TRBJ2-1, with D possibly TRBD1 on 5 matching bases. Trimming left V 5 bases short and J 11 bases short, with 13 bases between. CDR1 MNHEY and CDR2 SMNVEV come from the germline V gene (reference sequence). This CDR3 has 12 amino acids. The CDR3 sequence is CASSRPGRKQFF. In nucleotides, the CDR3 is TGTGCCAGCAGTCGGCCAGGGCGGAAGCAGTTCTTC.

This clonotype came up a few times. The rearrangement uses TRBV9 and TRBJ2-1, with 7 bases fitting TRBD2. V lost 0 bases to trimming and J lost 8 bases; unmatched junction nucleotides: 8. CDR3 length equals 15 residues. Germline values: CDR1 SGDLS, CDR2 YYNGEE. CDR3 in amino acids: CASSVGQRGLHEQFF. CDR3 bases: TGTGCCAGCAGCGTAGGTCAGCGGGGACTACATGAGCAGTTCTTC.

This clonotype was picked up a small number of times. V is TRBV12-3 or TRBV12-4 and J is TRBJ2-5; D call uncertain. The V end was cut by 2 bases, the J end by 5 bases, with 6 bases between. The CDR3 sequence is 12 residues long. CDR3 bases: TGTGCCAGCAGTTTAAGTCGGGAGACCCAGTACTTC. Amino acid sequence: CASSLSRETQYF.

This clonotype occurred a few times. The rearrangement links TRBV7-2 to TRBJ2-5; 7 bases fit TRBD2. J lost 4 bases, V lost 7 bases, and 12 bases had no gene match. The germline V gene encodes CDR1 SGHTA and CDR2 FQGNSA. The CDR3 has 15 residues. The CDR3 sequence is CASNSRTASGETQYF. In DNA, the CDR3 is TGTGCCAGCAACTCACGGACGGCTAGCGGAGAGACCCAGTACTTC. The whole variable domain, remainder taken from reference TRBV7-2 and TRBJ2-5, is GAGVSQSPSNKVTEKGKDVELRCDPISGHTALYWYRQSLGQGLEFLIYFQGNSAPDKSGLPSDRFSAERTGGSVSTLTIQRTQQEDSAVYLCASNSRTASGETQYFGPGTRLLVL.

The table lists this clonotype with many counts. V gene TRBV12-3 or TRBV12-4 combines with J gene TRBJ2-6; D not resolved. The CDR3 totals 14 residues. Trimming shortened V by 7 bases and J by 0 bases, and 7 bases separated the two germline ends. The CDR3 loop is CASTPGSGANVLTF. The CDR3 nucleotides are TGTGCCAGCACCCCGGGCTCTGGGGCCAACGTCCTGACTTTC.

The chain is built from TRBV6-1 and TRBJ2-1; no reliable D call. The CDR3 sequence is 16 residues long. The V gene's germline CDR1 is MNHNS and CDR2 SASEGT. Trimming took 6 bases from V and 2 from J, leaving 17 bases between them. CDR3 bases: TGTGCCAGCAGGTCCGAGGCAGGAAGTACCTACAATGAGCAGTTCTTC. This translates into CASRSEAGSTYNEQFF.

The genes are TRBV14 and TRBJ2-1; D perhaps matches TRBD1 (6 bases). Between the trimmed V and J ends, which lost 0 bases and 12 bases, there was a span of 21 bases. Per germline, CDR1 SGHDN and CDR2 FVKESK. There are 16 residues in the CDR3. The CDR3 sequence: CASSQDIVHGSQGQFF. In DNA form, the CDR3 reads TGTGCCAGCAGCCAAGACATAGTACATGGGTCACAGGGGCAGTTCTTC. The whole variable domain, filled in from reference TRBV14 and TRBJ2-1, reads EAGVTQFPSHSVIEKGQTVTLRCDPISGHDNLYWYRRVMGKEIKFLLHFVKESKQDESGMPNNRFLAERTGGTYSTLKVQPAELEDSGVYFCASSQDIVHGSQGQFFGPGTRLTVL.

This clonotype has more than one count but fewer than ten. The V and J genes are TRBV11-2 and TRBJ2-1; D gene unclear. Germline CDR1 and CDR2: SGHAT and FQNNGV. The CDR3 is 16 residues long. V gave up 3 bases and J gave up 3 bases, with 15 bases separating them. The CDR3 here is CASSLMPDSFYNEQFF. The CDR3 DNA reads TGTGCCAGCAGCTTGATGCCCGACTCCTTCTACAATGAGCAGTTCTTC.

There are a few counts of this clonotype. This sequence joins TRBV6-5 and TRBJ2-5, with TRBD2 matching 8 bases. There are 19 residues in the CDR3. J gave up 2 bases and V 4 bases, and 18 bases lay outside the gene matches. CDR1 is MNHEY, CDR2 SVGAGI, per germline. The CDR3 sequence: CASSSRRQVQREKQETQYF. CDR3 nucleotides: TGTGCCAGCAGTTCAAGAAGGCAGGTGCAGCGGGAGAAACAAGAGACCCAGTACTTC.

This clonotype occurred a few times. This rearrangement joins TRBV7-1 to TRBJ2-3; 13 bases line up with TRBD2. TRBV7-1 is classed as an ORF, of uncertain function. Trimming took 3 bases from V and 2 from J; bases not matched to a gene: 26. This CDR3 spans 24 amino acids. The CDR3 loop is CASSSRWDRGQGGTSGEDTDTQYF. In DNA form, the CDR3 reads TGTGCCAGCAGCTCCCGGTGGGACAGGGGTCAAGGAGGGACTAGCGGGGAGGACACAGATACGCAGTATTTT.

In this sample, this clonotype turned up a few times. V and J are TRBV27 and TRBJ2-3; weak D call: TRBD1 (6 bases). V was trimmed by 0 bases and J by 3 bases, leaving 19 bases between them. The CDR3 has 18 amino acids. Germline V lookup: CDR1 MNHEY, CDR2 SMNVEV (reference sequence). The CDR3 spells CASSLSLRQAKGTDTQYF. For the CDR3, the DNA is TGTGCCAGCAGTTTATCCCTCCGACAGGCCAAAGGAACAGATACGCAGTATTTT.

The table lists this clonotype with many counts. The chain carries TRBV20-1 and TRBJ1-5, with 12 positions matching TRBD1. Unmatched junction bases numbered 7, after V lost 5 bases and J lost 2 bases. Germline CDR1 DFQATT, CDR2 SNEGSKA (reference sequence). The CDR3 runs to 16 residues. The CDR3 coding sequence is TGCAGTGCTCGTGGGACAGGGGGCGCCGGCAATCAGCCCCAGCATTTT. It is translated as CSARGTGGAGNQPQHF.

The sample holds a few counts of this clonotype. The chain employs TRBV5-1 and TRBJ2-1; D might be TRBD1 (5 bases). CDR1 is SGHRS and CDR2 is YFSETQ in the germline V gene. The CDR3 is 15 amino acids. V was pared by 0 bases and J by 6 bases, with 13 bases between. CDR3 protein: CASSLAPGYLNEQFF. CDR3 bases: TGCGCCAGCAGCTTGGCTCCAGGGTATCTCAATGAGCAGTTCTTC.

Only a few counts were recorded for this clonotype. The chain uses TRBV12-3 or TRBV12-4 and TRBJ2-2, with 7 bases identical to TRBD1. This CDR3 has 12 amino acids. Trimming removed 4 bases from V and 13 bases from J; junction bases left unmatched: 6. CDR3 nucleotides: TGTGCCAGCAGTTACGGACAGGAAGGGCTGTTTTTT. This translates into CASSYGQEGLFF.

V gene TRBV2 combines with J gene TRBJ2-1, with 7 positions matching TRBD2. CDR1 is SNHLY, CDR2 FYNNEI, per germline. The CDR3 runs 13 residues. After removal of 8 bases from V and 9 bases from J, the junction contained 10 bases not matched to a gene. Written as DNA, the CDR3 is TGTGCCAGCTCGGGCGGGAGCGGCACTGAGCAGTTCTTC. It translates to CASSGGSGTEQFF.

This clonotype was picked up a small number of times. The V and J genes are TRBV9 and TRBJ2-3, with D unresolved. Germline CDR1 reads SGDLS; CDR2 reads YYNGEE. V was pared by 3 bases and J by 6 bases, with 17 bases between. There are 15 residues in the CDR3. CDR3 coding DNA: TGTGCCAGCAGCGAGTCCCTCCACCTCTCCGATACGCAGTATTTT. Amino acid sequence: CASSESLHLSDTQYF.

This clonotype has just a few counts. The chain joins TRBV7-9 to TRBJ2-7; D is uncertain. Trimming took 3 bases from V and 6 from J, leaving 18 bases between them. Germline CDR1 and CDR2: SEHNR and FQNEAQ (reference sequence). The CDR3 runs to 15 residues. The CDR3 reads CASSLSCGSPCEQYF. The CDR3 coding sequence is TGTGCCAGCAGCTTGTCGTGCGGCTCACCCTGCGAGCAGTACTTC.

The genes are TRBV29-1 and TRBJ2-7, with 7 bases matching TRBD1. The CDR3 is 11 amino acids. The germline V gene encodes CDR1 SQVTM and CDR2 ANQGSEA. The CDR3 coding sequence is TGCGGCGCAGGGGGTGGGTACGAGCAGTACTTC. This translates into CGAGGGYEQYF.

The rearrangement joins TRBV28 to TRBJ2-3, with 9 bases lining up with TRBD2. The germline gives CDR1 MDHEN, CDR2 SYDVKM. The length of the CDR3 is 16 residues. Trimming took 6 bases from V and 5 from J; bases not matched to a gene: 12. The CDR3 loop is CASRFFAGGMGDTQYF. CDR3 DNA: TGTGCCAGCAGATTTTTCGCGGGAGGGATGGGAGATACGCAGTATTTT.

As regards this clonotype: Just one base apart from a much larger clone, this may be a read error. The chain couples TRBV12-3 or TRBV12-4 to TRBJ1-5; a possible D gene is TRBD1 (5 bases). The length of the CDR3 is 14 residues. The CDR3 DNA follows: TGTACCAGCAAACTCGGGGGGGGTGGACAGCCCCAGCATTTT. Amino acids: CTSKLGGGGQPQHF.

This clonotype was recorded at least ten times. The chain links TRBV9 to TRBJ1-6, with 7 positions matching TRBD1. V shed 3 bases and J 14 bases; nucleotides not matched to a gene: 8. Looked up from germline, CDR1 is SGDLS and CDR2 is YYNGEE. The CDR3 loop spans 13 amino acids. CDR3 sequence (DNA): TGTGCCAGCAGCGCGGGGATAGGGACAGCCCTCCACTTT. It codes for CASSAGIGTALHF.

A few counts support this clonotype. V is TRBV4-1 and J is TRBJ2-3; TRBD1 might be the D (8 bases). V gave up 5 bases and J gave up 3 bases, with 15 bases separating them. Per germline, CDR1 MGHRA and CDR2 YSYEKL. CDR3 length: 15 amino acids. The CDR3, as DNA: TGCGCCAGCAGCACGCAACAGGGGGGGACAGATACGCAGTATTTT. Translation gives CASSTQQGGTDTQYF.